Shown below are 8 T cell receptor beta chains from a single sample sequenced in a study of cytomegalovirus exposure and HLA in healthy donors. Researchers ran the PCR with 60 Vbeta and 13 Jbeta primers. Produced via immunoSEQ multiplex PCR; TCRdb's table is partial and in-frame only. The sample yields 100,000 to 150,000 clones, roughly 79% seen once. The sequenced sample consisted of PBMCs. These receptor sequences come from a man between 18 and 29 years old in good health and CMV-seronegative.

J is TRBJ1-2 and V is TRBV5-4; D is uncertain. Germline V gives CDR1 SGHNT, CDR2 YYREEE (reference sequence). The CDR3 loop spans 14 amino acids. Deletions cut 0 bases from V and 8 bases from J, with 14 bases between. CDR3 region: CASSLAGETRGYTF. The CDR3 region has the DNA TGTGCCAGCAGCTTGGCGGGCGAAACTAGGGGCTACACCTTC.

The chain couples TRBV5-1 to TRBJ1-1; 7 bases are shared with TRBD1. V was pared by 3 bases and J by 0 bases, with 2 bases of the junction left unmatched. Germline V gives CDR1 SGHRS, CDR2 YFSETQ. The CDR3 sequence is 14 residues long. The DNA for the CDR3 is TGCGCCAGCAGCTGGGGACAGATGAACACTGAAGCTTTCTTT. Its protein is CASSWGQMNTEAFF. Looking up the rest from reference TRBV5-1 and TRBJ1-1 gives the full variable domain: KAGVTQTPRYLIKTRGQQVTLSCSPISGHRSVSWYQQTPGQGLQFLFEYFSETQRNKGNFPGRFSGRQFSNSRSEMNVSTLELGDSALYLCASSWGQMNTEAFFGQGTRLTVV.

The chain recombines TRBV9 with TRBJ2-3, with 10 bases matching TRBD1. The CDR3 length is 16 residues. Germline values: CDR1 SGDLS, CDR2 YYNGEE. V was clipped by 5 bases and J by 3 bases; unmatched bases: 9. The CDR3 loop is CASSRQGAYETDTQYF. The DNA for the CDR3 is TGTGCCAGCAGTCGACAGGGGGCCTACGAAACAGATACGCAGTATTTT. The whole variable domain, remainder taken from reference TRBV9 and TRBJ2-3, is DSGVTQTPKHLITATGQRVTLRCSPRSGDLSVYWYQQSLDQGLQFLIQYYNGEERAKGNILERFSAQQFPDLHSELNLSSLELGDSALYFCASSRQGAYETDTQYFGPGTRLTVL.

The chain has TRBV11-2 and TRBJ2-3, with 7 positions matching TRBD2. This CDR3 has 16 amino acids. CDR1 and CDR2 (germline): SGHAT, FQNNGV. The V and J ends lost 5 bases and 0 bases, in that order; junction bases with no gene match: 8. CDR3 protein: CASSPLSGASTDTQYF. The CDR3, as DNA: TGTGCCAGCAGCCCATTAAGCGGGGCAAGCACAGATACGCAGTATTTT.

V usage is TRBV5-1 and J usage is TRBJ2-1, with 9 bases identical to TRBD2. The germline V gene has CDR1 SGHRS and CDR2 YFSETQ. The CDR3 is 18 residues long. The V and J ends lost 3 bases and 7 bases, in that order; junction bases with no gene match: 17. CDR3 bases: TGCGCCAGCAGCTGGAGCTCCTTAGCGGGGGCCCTAGGGAATGAGCAGTTCTTC. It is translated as CASSWSSLAGALGNEQFF.

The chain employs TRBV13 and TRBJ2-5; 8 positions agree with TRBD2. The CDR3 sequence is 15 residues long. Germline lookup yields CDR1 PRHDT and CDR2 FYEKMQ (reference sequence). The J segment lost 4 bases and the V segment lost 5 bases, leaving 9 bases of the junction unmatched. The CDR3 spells CASSISTSVLETQYF. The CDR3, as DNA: TGTGCCAGCAGCATATCGACTAGCGTACTAGAGACCCAGTACTTC.

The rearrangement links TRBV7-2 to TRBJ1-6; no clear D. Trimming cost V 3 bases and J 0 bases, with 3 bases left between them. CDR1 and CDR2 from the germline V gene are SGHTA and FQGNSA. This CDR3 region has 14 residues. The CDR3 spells CASSLSSYNSPLHF. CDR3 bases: TGTGCCAGCAGCTTGAGCTCCTATAATTCACCCCTCCACTTT.

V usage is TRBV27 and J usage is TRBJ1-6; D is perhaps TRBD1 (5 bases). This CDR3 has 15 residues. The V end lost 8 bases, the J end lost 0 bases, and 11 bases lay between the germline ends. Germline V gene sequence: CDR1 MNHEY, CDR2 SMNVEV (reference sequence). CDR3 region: CASRPGGSYNSPLHF. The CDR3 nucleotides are TGTGCCAGCCGGCCGGGGGGCTCCTATAATTCACCCCTCCACTTT.